This T cell receptor (beta chain) was captured by sequencing in a study of OX40 agonist ivuxolimab in advanced cancers. The overall study: The drug used for patients, ivuxolimab, was an agonistic anti-OX40 (CD134) antibody. Three individuals attained partial responses, comprising one hepatocellular carcinoma case and two cutaneous melanoma cases.

Some clones are missing from TCRdb's copy, which holds only in-frame ones; the method was immunoSEQ multiplex PCR. Of roughly 10,000 clones in the sample, 60% to 80% are singletons; the top ten hold around 34%. Study conclusions and caveats: CD8+ T cells averaged more expanded clones than CD4+.

Germline V gives CDR1 SEHNR, CDR2 FQNEAQ (reference sequence). Losses at the gene ends were 4 bases for V and 8 bases for J; bases not matched to a gene: 9. The CDR3 covers 14 residues. As for this clone: The antigen is undetermined.

The sequencing here drew on CD4+ or CD8+ T cells sorted from blood, taken in a trial of the OX40 agonist ivuxolimab. This sequence joins TRBV7-9 and TRBJ1-2; 8 nucleotides match TRBD1. The clonotype was recovered from an adult with an advanced solid tumor such as melanoma, head and neck, liver or kidney cancer. The CDR3 loop reads CASSSGQGSWGYTF. CDR3 DNA: TGTGCCAGCAGCTCAGGACAGGGCTCTTGGGGCTACACCTTC. Filled out from reference TRBV7-9 and TRBJ1-2, the complete variable domain reads DTGVSQNPRHKITKRGQNVTFRCDPISEHNRLYWYRQTLGQGPEFLTYFQNEAQLEKSRLLSDRFSAERPKGSFSTLEIQRTEQGDSAMYLCASSSGQGSWGYTFGSGTRLTVV.